This is a list of T cell receptor beta chains from one sample in a study of identical twins. TCRdb fed the 5' RACE reads into MiXCR, producing one record per CDR3 protein. The sample holds fewer than 900,000 distinct CDR3 sequences, 21% seen once. These sequences were also reported in another study, on T cells expressing NK-cell markers.

Sequences were obtained from PBMCs. The receptors here all came from a woman aged 18 to 35 in good health. The CDR3 runs from the conserved cysteine through the conserved F or W. D genes are given only for firm matches. Part of the rows lack a size; the others show once, few, many or a class for expanded clones.

TGCGCCAGCAGCCAAGGGGGGGGAGAGACCCAGTACTTC	CASSQGGGETQYF	TRBV4-1	TRBD2	TRBJ2-5	few
TGTGCCAGCAGCTCCATCAGGGGCCCCGGGGAGCTGTTTTTT	CASSSIRGPGELFF	TRBV11-2	-	TRBJ2-2	-
TGCGCCAGCAATAGCGGCGGGGAGCTGTTTTTT	CASNSGGELFF	TRBV5-1	-	TRBJ2-2	-
TGTGCCAGCAGTTACACCTCCCAGGGGGAGCTGTTTTTT	CASSYTSQGELFF	TRBV7-9	-	TRBJ2-2	many
TGTGCCAGCAGCGTAGGGCTAGCCAACACCTACAATGAGCAGTTCTTC	CASSVGLANTYNEQFF	TRBV9	-	TRBJ2-1	-
TGTGCCAGTAGGCCGAGGGGGGGCGCCTCCTACAATGAGCAGTTCTTC	CASRPRGGASYNEQFF	TRBV19	-	TRBJ2-1	-
TGTGCCAGCAGTAGACCGGGCCTTAATCCCCATGAGCAGTTCTTC	CASSRPGLNPHEQFF	TRBV6-1	-	TRBJ2-1	few
TGCGCCAGCAGCCTAAAGGACAGGGGTCGCAATCAGCCCCAGCATTTT	CASSLKDRGRNQPQHF	TRBV4-1	TRBD1	TRBJ1-5	-
TGTGCCAGCAGCATGGGACAGGGAATGGTATCGAACACTGAAGCTTTCTTT	CASSMGQGMVSNTEAFF	TRBV9	TRBD1	TRBJ1-1	-
TGTGCCAGCAGCTTAGAGTATAATCAGCCCCAGCATTTT	CASSLEYNQPQHF	TRBV11-2	-	TRBJ1-5	-
TGTGCCAGCAGTAGACCGACTAGCGGGACTCTTACCGGGGAGCTGTTTTTT	CASSRPTSGTLTGELFF	TRBV6-2/TRBV6-3	TRBD2	TRBJ2-2	few
TGTGCCAGCAGTCACCTTGGACAGGGGGACGAAAAACTGTTTTTT	CASSHLGQGDEKLFF	TRBV12-3/TRBV12-4	TRBD1	TRBJ1-4	few
TGTGCCAGCAGTGAGACAGGTGCCGTTAACTATGGCTACACCTTC	CASSETGAVNYGYTF	TRBV25-1	-	TRBJ1-2	-
TGTGCCAGCAGTTTCCTCACGGGGCCCGGAGGAACCCAGTACTTC	CASSFLTGPGGTQYF	TRBV12-3/TRBV12-4	-	TRBJ2-5	few
TGCGCCAGCAGCCCGACGGGTGAGGCTAGGAGCTACACCTTC	CASSPTGEARSYTF	TRBV5-1	-	TRBJ1-2	-
TGCAGTGCTAAGGCAGGGAAGGAAAAACTGTTTTTT	CSAKAGKEKLFF	TRBV20-1	-	TRBJ1-4	-
TGTGCCAGCAGCTCGCAGGTGGCCCTGGAGCAGTTCTTC	CASSSQVALEQFF	TRBV7-2	-	TRBJ2-1	-
TGCAGTGTACCCGGACAGGGGACTCCAGGCTATGGCTACACCTTC	CSVPGQGTPGYGYTF	TRBV20-1	TRBD1	TRBJ1-2	-
TGCGCCAGCAGCCGGGCTAGCGGGGAAGGGTACAATGAGCAGTTCTTC	CASSRASGEGYNEQFF	TRBV5-1	TRBD2	TRBJ2-1	-
TGCAGTGCCGCGGATCTTCTAGTCTCCGAGACCCAGTACTTC	CSAADLLVSETQYF	TRBV20-1	-	TRBJ2-5	-
TGTGCCACCAGCAGAGCCTACGGGACAGGGGTTTCTGTGCAGTACTTC	CATSRAYGTGVSVQYF	TRBV15	TRBD1	TRBJ2-7	few
TGTGCCAGCAGCTTGGGTCCCCTCAGCGGGGAGCTGTTTTTT	CASSLGPLSGELFF	TRBV5-8	-	TRBJ2-2	once
TGCAGCGTTGTGGGGGGCGGGGAGACCCAGTACTTC	CSVVGGGETQYF	TRBV29-1	-	TRBJ2-5	many
TGTGCCAGCAGCTTAGAGAGCGGGAGGGGGTACGAGCAGTACTTC	CASSLESGRGYEQYF	TRBV7-2	TRBD2	TRBJ2-7	few
TGTGCCAGCAGCATTAGCCCCAATGAGCAGTTCTTC	CASSISPNEQFF	TRBV11-2	-	TRBJ2-1	many
TGCAGTGCTAGCACAGATATTAAATACGAGCAGTACTTC	CSASTDIKYEQYF	TRBV20-1	-	TRBJ2-7	few
TGTGCCAGCAGTGAAAGTATCGGCCGACCCCCTGAGTTCTTC	CASSESIGRPPEFF	TRBV6-1	-	TRBJ2-1	-
TGTGCCAGCAGCGTACTGCCGGGTCTCAGCTCCTACAATGAGCAGTTCTTC	CASSVLPGLSSYNEQFF	TRBV9	-	TRBJ2-1	few
TGCGCCAGCAGCCCTGGATCTAACTATGGCTACACCTTC	CASSPGSNYGYTF	TRBV5-1	-	TRBJ1-2	-
TGTGCCAGCAGACCAACAGGGGGGGGCACAGATACGCAGTATTTT	CASRPTGGGTDTQYF	TRBV9	-	TRBJ2-3	-
TGTGCCAGCAGCCCGACAGGGCTCTCTGGAAACACCATATATTTT	CASSPTGLSGNTIYF	TRBV7-9	TRBD1	TRBJ1-3	few
TGTGCCAGCAGCTTCTTCGAGAGCACTGAAGCTTTCTTT	CASSFFESTEAFF	TRBV7-9	-	TRBJ1-1	few
TGCGCCAGCAGCTTGGAGGGGCCCCACGGCAATGAGCAGTTCTTC	CASSLEGPHGNEQFF	TRBV5-1	-	TRBJ2-1	-
TGTGCCATCAGTGAATCCGGGACAGGGCGGTTTGAGCAGTACTTC	CAISESGTGRFEQYF	TRBV10-3	TRBD1	TRBJ2-7	few
TGTGCCAGCAGCTTGATTGAGCGCAGGGAGACCCAGTACTTC	CASSLIERRETQYF	TRBV11-2	-	TRBJ2-5	few
TGCAGTGCCACAGAGGACACCAATTCACCCCTCCACTTT	CSATEDTNSPLHF	TRBV20-1	-	TRBJ1-6	few
TGTGCCATCAGAGACGGGAGGGAGACCCAGTACTTC	CAIRDGRETQYF	TRBV10-3	TRBD2	TRBJ2-5	-
TGTGCCAGCAGCTTACATCTAGCGGGGGAGCCGTACTTC	CASSLHLAGEPYF	TRBV7-2	TRBD2	TRBJ2-5	-
TGCAGTGCTAGAGGCACCCACAGGGATGAGCAGTTCTTC	CSARGTHRDEQFF	TRBV20-1	-	TRBJ2-1	few
TGTGCCAGCAGCCGGCAGTTTAGGTCGATTGATGAGCAGTTCTTC	CASSRQFRSIDEQFF	TRBV4-2	-	TRBJ2-1	few
TGTGCCAGCAGCGGGGACCCCCGCGGCACCTACAATGAGCAGTTCTTC	CASSGDPRGTYNEQFF	TRBV7-9	-	TRBJ2-1	-
TGTGCCAGCAGCTTAGCACTCCCAGACCAGTACTTC	CASSLALPDQYF	TRBV7-2	-	TRBJ2-5	-
TGTGCCAGCAGTTACTCCAGCGCTCTAACCGGGACTGAAGCTTTCTTT	CASSYSSALTGTEAFF	TRBV6-5	-	TRBJ1-1	many
TGCAGCGTTGCGCTAGCGGGAGAGCCCCTACAATTTGGGCAGTTCTTC	CSVALAGEPLQFGQFF	TRBV29-1	TRBD2	TRBJ2-1	-
TGTGCCAGCAGCCAAGGGGACTCGGGGCACTATGGCTACACCTTC	CASSQGDSGHYGYTF	TRBV3-1	-	TRBJ1-2	-
TGTGCCAGCAGCCAAGTCACAGGGGAGGGCGAGCAGTACTTC	CASSQVTGEGEQYF	TRBV14	-	TRBJ2-7	few
TGTGCCACCAGCTCGACTGACCCACTAGCGGACAAGGCAGATACGCAGTATTTT	CATSSTDPLADKADTQYF	TRBV15	TRBD2	TRBJ2-3	few
TGTGCCAGCAGTTTAGGGTCGGGGATCCAAGAGACCCAGTACTTC	CASSLGSGIQETQYF	TRBV12-3/TRBV12-4	-	TRBJ2-5	-
TGCAGTGCTAGCCGAGGGGCGGGCGGGGAGCTGTTTTTT	CSASRGAGGELFF	TRBV20-1	-	TRBJ2-2	-
TGTGCCAGCAACGTTTGGGACTATGGCTACACCTTC	CASNVWDYGYTF	TRBV5-6	-	TRBJ1-2	many
TGCGCCAGCAGCCCGCTAGCGGAAGCCAAAAACATTCAGTACTTC	CASSPLAEAKNIQYF	TRBV5-1	TRBD2	TRBJ2-4	many
TGCAGTGCTAGAGACGGACAGGGAACGGCAGATACGCAGTATTTT	CSARDGQGTADTQYF	TRBV20-1	TRBD1	TRBJ2-3	-
TGCGCCAGCAGCCTTAGGGGACGGGAGACTAGCAATACCTACGAGCAGTACTTC	CASSLRGRETSNTYEQYF	TRBV5-1	TRBD2	TRBJ2-7	-
TGTGCCAGCAGTTACGAAACGTTCTCCTACGAGCAGTACTTC	CASSYETFSYEQYF	TRBV6-2/TRBV6-3	-	TRBJ2-7	-
TGTGCCATGGCTGGGCCGGGAGATACGCAGTATTTT	CAMAGPGDTQYF	TRBV10-3	-	TRBJ2-3	many
TGCAGTGCTAGAGATCCAGCGGGGGGGCCGGGCACCGGGGAGCTGTTTTTT	CSARDPAGGPGTGELFF	TRBV20-1	TRBD2	TRBJ2-2	few
TGTGCCAGCAGTGATCAAACGGGACTAGCGTTTTTCGGTGAGCAGTTCTTC	CASSDQTGLAFFGEQFF	TRBV25-1	TRBD2	TRBJ2-1	-
TGTGCCAGCACCCGCCTTACCAGGGGCGCGGGAGGAAACACCATATATTTT	CASTRLTRGAGGNTIYF	TRBV6-1	-	TRBJ1-3	-
TGTGCCAGCAGCGTCCGACAGGGGCACGAGCAGTACTTC	CASSVRQGHEQYF	TRBV9	TRBD1	TRBJ2-7	-
TGTGCCAGCAGACCGGGGCTAGCGGGGGGCTATGAGCAGTTCTTC	CASRPGLAGGYEQFF	TRBV7-2	TRBD2	TRBJ2-1	few